These 23 T cell receptor beta chains were all obtained from the same sample, sequenced in a study of blood T cell repertoires in COVID-19. The method was immunoSEQ multiplex PCR; TCRdb's version includes in-frame clones alone and lacks a portion of them. The data show about 160,000 clones, roughly 80% seen once. Sequencing was done on a sample of peripheral blood. The origin of the receptors is a woman aged 40 to 49 with COVID-19, enrolled during active disease.

The chain links TRBV29-1 to TRBJ2-1; 11 nucleotides match TRBD2. Germline V CDR1 and CDR2: SQVTM, ANQGSEA. This CDR3 has 15 amino acids. The V gene end was trimmed by 6 bases and the J gene end by 0 bases; junction bases not matched to a gene: 4. The CDR3 region is CSVQGTSGSYNEQFF. CDR3 DNA sequence: TGCAGCGTGCAGGGGACTAGCGGCTCCTACAATGAGCAGTTCTTC.

This clone was observed a handful of times. The V gene is TRBV5-1, the J gene TRBJ2-7, with D possibly matching TRBD2 (6 bases). The CDR3 has 15 amino acids. Trimming pared 2 bases from V and 3 bases from J, leaving 15 bases between. Germline V lookup: CDR1 SGHRS, CDR2 YFSETQ. CDR3 sequence reads: CASSLGGADDYEQYF. The CDR3 DNA reads TGCGCCAGCAGCTTAGGCGGGGCGGACGACTACGAGCAGTACTTC. Drawing the rest from reference TRBV5-1 and TRBJ2-7, the complete variable domain is KAGVTQTPRYLIKTRGQQVTLSCSPISGHRSVSWYQQTPGQGLQFLFEYFSETQRNKGNFPGRFSGRQFSNSRSEMNVSTLELGDSALYLCASSLGGADDYEQYFGPGTRLTVT.

The chain joins TRBV18 to TRBJ2-7; TRBD1 agrees at 9 bases. V was pared by 2 bases and J by 3 bases, with 2 bases of the junction left unmatched. The CDR3 is made up of 14 amino acids. Germline CDR1 is KGHSH and CDR2 is LQKENI. The CDR3: CASSPVGQGYEQYF. In nucleotides, the CDR3 is TGTGCCAGCTCACCAGTGGGACAGGGCTACGAGCAGTACTTC.

This chain joins TRBV19 and TRBJ2-1, with TRBD1 as a possible D gene (6 bases). Germline-derived CDR1 and CDR2 are LNHDA and SQIVND (reference sequence). The CDR3 is made up of 13 amino acids. Deletions cut 3 bases from V and 12 bases from J, with 15 bases between. Written as DNA, the CDR3 is TGTGCCAGTAGTATGTCCAGGGGATGGGGGCAGTTCTTC. Translated, it gives CASSMSRGWGQFF.

The V gene is TRBV6-5, the J gene TRBJ2-2; D possibly corresponds to TRBD2 (6 bases). CDR1 and CDR2 (germline): MNHEY, SVGAGI. The CDR3 loop spans 14 amino acids. V was cut by 6 bases and J by 6 bases, with 14 bases left in between. The CDR3 loop is CASRPGLYPGELFF. CDR3 DNA sequence: TGTGCCAGCAGACCGGGACTCTACCCCGGGGAGCTGTTTTTT.

The chain uses TRBV10-3 and TRBJ2-1, with 8 bases fitting TRBD1. V lost 11 bases, J lost 9 bases, and 6 bases stayed unmatched. Germline loops: CDR1 ENHRY, CDR2 SYGVKD. CDR3 size: 11 residues. The CDR3 reads CASSGGGEQFF. The CDR3 bases are TGTGCCTCCTCAGGGGGCGGTGAGCAGTTCTTC.

The chain carries TRBV4-1 and TRBJ1-2; possible D gene TRBD1, 6 bases. This CDR3 is built from 15 residues. Germline values: CDR1 MGHRA, CDR2 YSYEKL. V was shortened by 1 base and J by 4 bases, with 13 bases between the two germline ends. CDR3 region: CASSQVDSPGYGYTF. In nucleotides, the CDR3 is TGCGCCAGCAGCCAAGTGGACAGTCCCGGCTATGGCTACACCTTC.

The V call is TRBV14, the J call TRBJ1-1, with a possible D match to TRBD1 (6 bases). The CDR3 consists of 17 residues. CDR1 and CDR2 from the germline V gene are SGHDN and FVKESK. V lost 0 bases and J lost 3, with 17 bases in between. CDR3 nucleotides: TGTGCCAGCAGCCAAGAGAGCCCAGGGGCTTTGGACACTGAAGCTTTCTTT. This translates into CASSQESPGALDTEAFF. The full variable domain, rest sourced from reference TRBV14 and TRBJ1-1, is EAGVTQFPSHSVIEKGQTVTLRCDPISGHDNLYWYRRVMGKEIKFLLHFVKESKQDESGMPNNRFLAERTGGTYSTLKVQPAELEDSGVYFCASSQESPGALDTEAFFGQGTRLTVV.

The CDR3 protein is CASSLEGTSRETQYF. CDR3 in DNA: TGTGCCAGCAGCTTAGAGGGGACTAGTCGAGAGACCCAGTACTTC. J is TRBJ2-5 and V is TRBV7-9; the match to TRBD2 covers 8 bases. V shed 1 base, J shed 4 bases, and the junction held 5 bases outside the gene matches. Germline V lookup: CDR1 SEHNR, CDR2 FQNEAQ (reference sequence). The CDR3 runs 15 residues.

This clone is categorized as medium-sized (0.01 to 0.1%). The chain employs TRBV7-9 and TRBJ1-3, with unresolved D. This CDR3 is built from 14 residues. V dropped 5 bases and J dropped 9 bases, with 17 bases sitting between them. The germline gives CDR1 SEHNR, CDR2 FQNEAQ (reference sequence). The CDR3 nucleotides are TGTGCCAGCAGCCGTGCGGACCAAGAGGGCACCATATATTTT. It is translated as CASSRADQEGTIYF.

This CDR3 reads CASSPARGAFF. CDR3 nucleotide sequence: TGTGCCAGCAGCCCCGCCCGAGGAGCTTTCTTT. The gene calls are TRBV7-2 and TRBJ1-1; D is undetermined. In germline, CDR1 is SGHTA, CDR2 FQGNSA. The V and J ends lost 5 bases and 10 bases respectively, with 11 bases between them. The CDR3 sequence is 11 residues long.

The rearrangement joins TRBV14 to TRBJ1-1; D remains ambiguous. The CDR3 sequence is 15 residues long. The germline CDR1 and CDR2 sequences are SGHDN and FVKESK. The germline V and J ends were trimmed by 0 bases and 0 bases, with 8 bases remaining between them. The CDR3 DNA sequence: TGTGCCAGCAGCCAAGATCGAGCATTGAACACTGAAGCTTTCTTT. This sequence encodes CASSQDRALNTEAFF.

The genes are TRBV19 and TRBJ2-1, with a weak D call TRBD2 (6 bases). Germline lookup yields CDR1 LNHDA and CDR2 SQIVND (reference sequence). The length of the CDR3 is 16 residues. The V gene lost 7 bases and the J gene lost 3 bases, with 19 bases spanning the gap. CDR3 nucleotides: TGTGCCAGTAACCCAGCTCTTGGAGGGTACTACAATGAGCAGTTCTTC. Translation: CASNPALGGYYNEQFF.

The chain carries TRBV30 and TRBJ1-1; D uncertain. CDR1 is GTSNPN, CDR2 SVGIG, per germline (reference sequence). V lost 0 bases and J 7 bases, leaving 27 bases between the germline ends. The CDR3 totals 18 residues. The CDR3 DNA follows: TGTGCCTGGAGTGTACTCGCACGGGGATCTAACTTCGGCTTTGAAGCTTTCTTT. Its translation: CAWSVLARGSNFGFEAFF. Filled out from reference TRBV30 and TRBJ1-1, the complete variable domain reads SQTIHQWPATLVQPVGSPLSLECTVEGTSNPNLYWYRQAAGRGLQLLFYSVGIGQISSEVPQNLSASRPQDRQFILSSKKLLLSDSGFYLCAWSVLARGSNFGFEAFFGQGTRLTVV.

The chain combines TRBV7-9 with TRBJ2-1; 9 positions match TRBD1. Germline lookup yields CDR1 SEHNR and CDR2 FQNEAQ (reference sequence). V lost 1 base, J lost 5 bases, and 9 bases stayed unmatched. This CDR3 comprises 17 residues. The CDR3 reads CASSLGGGQGTHNEQFF. DNA of the CDR3: TGTGCCAGCAGCTTAGGGGGCGGACAGGGGACCCACAATGAGCAGTTCTTC.

This clone occurred once. The V and J genes are TRBV7-9 and TRBJ2-1; 9 bases fit TRBD2. The length of the CDR3 is 18 residues. Germline CDR1 SEHNR, CDR2 FQNEAQ (reference sequence). V gave up 1 base and J gave up 5 bases; unmatched junction bases: 12. The DNA for the CDR3 is TGTGCCAGCAGCTTAGTCGCGGGGGGGCGATCGACGAACAATGAGCAGTTCTTC. This sequence encodes CASSLVAGGRSTNNEQFF.

J is TRBJ2-5 and V is TRBV20-1; no reliable D call. Germline V gene data show CDR1 as DFQATT and CDR2 as SNEGSKA (reference sequence). The CDR3 is made up of 11 amino acids. Trimming pared 5 bases from V and 4 bases from J, leaving 8 bases between. The CDR3 region has the DNA TGCAGTGCTCCACGCGGAGAGACCCAGTACTTC. Amino acids: CSAPRGETQYF.

The rearrangement uses TRBV15 and TRBJ2-1, with TRBD1 matching 9 bases. The V gene end was trimmed by 0 bases and the J gene end by 7 bases; junction bases not matched to a gene: 7. CDR1 LNHNV and CDR2 YYDKDF come from the germline V gene (reference sequence). This CDR3 is built from 16 residues. CDR3 in amino acids: CATSRDRTGVGNEQFF. The CDR3 DNA is TGTGCCACCAGCAGAGATAGGACAGGGGTGGGAAATGAGCAGTTCTTC.

Concerning this clone: One junction end disagrees with the germline gene, perhaps due to a read error. This CDR3 reads CATSDPSRELYF. DNA of the CDR3: TGTGCCACCAGTGACCCCTCGCGGGAGCTGTACTTC. The V and J genes are TRBV24-1 and TRBJ2-7; 7 positions match TRBD2. Germline CDR1 is KGHDR and CDR2 is SFDVKD. There are 12 residues in the CDR3.

The chain links TRBV7-8 to TRBJ1-6, with D perhaps matching TRBD1 (6 bases). The CDR3 sequence is 14 residues long. V was cut by 2 bases and J by 7 bases, with 9 bases left in between. CDR1 and CDR2 (germline): SGHVS, FQNEAQ. CDR3 amino acids: CASSLNRDNSPLHF. CDR3 coding DNA: TGTGCCAGCAGCTTAAACAGGGACAATTCACCCCTCCACTTT.

The chain combines TRBV6-4 with TRBJ2-2; D possibly corresponds to TRBD2 (6 bases). The germline V gene has CDR1 MRHNA and CDR2 SNTAGT. This CDR3 spans 15 amino acids. V was clipped by 3 bases and J by 1 base, with 9 bases between them. CDR3 amino acids: CASSDGGMNTGELFF. The CDR3 DNA sequence: TGTGCCAGCAGTGATGGGGGGATGAACACCGGGGAGCTGTTTTTT.

V gene TRBV6-4 combines with J gene TRBJ2-1; 9 bases match TRBD2. Germline loops: CDR1 MRHNA, CDR2 SNTAGT. The CDR3 is 14 residues long. V gave up 3 bases and J gave up 6 bases; unmatched junction bases: 3. The CDR3: CASSDGGGANEQFF. In DNA, the CDR3 is TGTGCCAGCAGTGATGGCGGGGGGGCCAATGAGCAGTTCTTC.

The V call is TRBV6-1, the J call TRBJ2-7; D is unresolved. Per the germline V gene, CDR1 is MNHNS and CDR2 is SASEGT. The CDR3 length is 13 residues. V was clipped by 2 bases and J by 2 bases, with 7 bases between them. CDR3 loop: CASSETVTYEQYF. The CDR3 bases are TGTGCCAGCAGTGAAACAGTAACCTACGAGCAGTACTTC.